These 13 T cell receptor beta chains share one sample of origin, sequenced in a study of T cell responses to AZD1222 COVID-19 vaccine. The assay was immunoSEQ multiplex PCR, and TCRdb's table has in-frame clones only and misses some. This repertoire shows 130,000 to 150,000 clones, around nine tenths found once; its top ten account for around 2.8%. Sequenced material: peripheral blood, taken on day 0 of MenACWY control vaccination. Receptors originate from an adult in good health.

The V gene is TRBV4-1, the J gene TRBJ1-5, with D possibly being TRBD1 (6 bases). The ends were cut back, 2 bases at V and 0 bases at J, with 8 bases in the middle. Germline CDR1 reads MGHRA; CDR2 reads YSYEKL. The CDR3 covers 15 residues. As DNA, the CDR3 is TGCGCCAGCAGCCAATACAGGGTTAGCAATCAGCCCCAGCATTTT. It yields the protein CASSQYRVSNQPQHF.

The chain combines TRBV2 with TRBJ1-5; D gene uncertain. Trimming left V 0 bases short and J 4 bases short, with 7 bases between. Germline CDR1 is SNHLY and CDR2 is FYNNEI. This CDR3 comprises 14 residues. The DNA of the CDR3 is TGTGCCAGCAGTGAAGCGCAGAGGAATCAGCCCCAGCATTTT. This sequence encodes CASSEAQRNQPQHF. Drawing the rest from reference TRBV2 and TRBJ1-5, the complete variable domain is EPEVTQTPSHQVTQMGQEVILRCVPISNHLYFYWYRQILGQKVEFLVSFYNNEISEKSEIFDDQFSVERPDGSNFTLKIRSTKLEDSAMYFCASSEAQRNQPQHFGDGTRLSIL.

The chain joins TRBV6-5 to TRBJ1-3; the D is unclear. The CDR3 sequence is 12 residues long. V gave up 8 bases and J gave up 0 bases, with 5 bases separating them. Germline CDR1 is MNHEY and CDR2 is SVGAGI. CDR3 bases: TGTGCCAGCGGATTCTCTGGAAACACCATATATTTT. This encodes CASGFSGNTIYF.

This sequence joins TRBV10-3 and TRBJ2-1; D ambiguous. This CDR3 comprises 13 residues. The germline CDR1 and CDR2 sequences are ENHRY and SYGVKD. V lost 9 bases, J lost 1 base, and 10 bases lay in between. The DNA of the CDR3 is TGTGCCATTACCGCGGAGTCCTACAATGAGCAGTTCTTC. Protein product: CAITAESYNEQFF.

The chain joins TRBV7-2 to TRBJ2-2; D call uncertain. In germline, CDR1 is SGHTA, CDR2 FQGNSA. The CDR3 runs to 15 residues. Trimming removed 1 base from V and 3 bases from J, with 9 bases in between. In nucleotides, the CDR3 is TGTGCCAGCAGCTTAGAACAGTATCACACCGGGGAGCTGTTTTTT. Amino acid sequence: CASSLEQYHTGELFF. Drawing the rest from reference TRBV7-2 and TRBJ2-2, the complete variable domain is GAGVSQSPSNKVTEKGKDVELRCDPISGHTALYWYRQSLGQGLEFLIYFQGNSAPDKSGLPSDRFSAERTGGSVSTLTIQRTQQEDSAVYLCASSLEQYHTGELFFGEGSRLTVL.

The chain employs TRBV19 and TRBJ1-2; D is possibly TRBD1 (6 bases). In germline, CDR1 is LNHDA, CDR2 SQIVND (reference sequence). V was shortened by 7 bases and J by 6 bases, with 12 bases between the two germline ends. This CDR3 has 12 amino acids. The CDR3 spells CASKLQGHGYTF. CDR3 DNA: TGTGCCAGTAAATTACAGGGTCATGGCTACACCTTC.

The CDR3: CASSLGLAGGQETQYF. DNA of the CDR3: TGCGCCAGCAGCTTAGGACTAGCGGGAGGGCAAGAGACCCAGTACTTC. The chain joins TRBV5-1 to TRBJ2-5; 15 nucleotides agree with TRBD2. After removal of 2 bases from V and 2 bases from J, the junction contained 1 base not matched to a gene. Germline V gene sequence: CDR1 SGHRS, CDR2 YFSETQ. CDR3 size: 16 residues.

V is TRBV4-2 and J is TRBJ1-2; D call uncertain. The CDR3 is 15 residues long. Germline V CDR1 and CDR2: LGHNA, YNFKEQ. V shed 0 bases and J shed 0 bases, with 8 bases lying between them. The CDR3 reads CASSQDHPTNYGYTF. The CDR3 DNA is TGTGCCAGCAGCCAAGACCACCCCACTAACTATGGCTACACCTTC.

The chain is built from TRBV12-3 or TRBV12-4 and TRBJ1-1, with D unclear. This CDR3 is 13 amino acids long. The V end lost 3 bases, the J end lost 7 bases, and 12 bases lay between the germline ends. CDR3 bases: TGTGCCAGCAGTTTGGTGGCCCCGGATGAAGCTTTCTTT. Translated: CASSLVAPDEAFF.

The rearrangement joins TRBV10-3 to TRBJ2-3; D not certain. This CDR3 comprises 13 residues. Trimming left V 4 bases short and J 0 bases short, with 5 bases between. In germline, CDR1 is ENHRY, CDR2 SYGVKD. The CDR3 protein is CAISGASTDTQYF. The CDR3 coding sequence is TGTGCCATCAGTGGGGCCAGCACAGATACGCAGTATTTT.

The V and J genes are TRBV7-9 and TRBJ2-1; D might be TRBD1 (5 bases). From germline, CDR1 is SEHNR and CDR2 FQNEAQ (reference sequence). The V and J ends lost 1 base and 7 bases respectively, with 11 bases between them. The CDR3 has 14 amino acids. As DNA, the CDR3 is TGTGCCAGCAGCTTAGGGGGCCCAGGGAATGAGCAGTTCTTC. Translation: CASSLGGPGNEQFF. Full variable domain (remainder filled in from reference TRBV7-9 and TRBJ2-1): DTGVSQNPRHKITKRGQNVTFRCDPISEHNRLYWYRQTLGQGPEFLTYFQNEAQLEKSRLLSDRFSAERPKGSFSTLEIQRTEQGDSAMYLCASSLGGPGNEQFFGPGTRLTVL.

In this sample, this clone turned up once. The genes are TRBV2 and TRBJ1-5, with D possibly TRBD1 on 5 matching bases. The V gene's germline CDR1 is SNHLY and CDR2 FYNNEI. The V end lost 6 bases, the J end lost 0 bases, and 12 bases lay between the germline ends. The length of the CDR3 is 15 residues. For the CDR3, the DNA is TGTGCCAGCAGGGGGGGAGATCATAGCAATCAGCCCCAGCATTTT. It codes for CASRGGDHSNQPQHF.

The chain links TRBV4-1 to TRBJ2-3, with TRBD2 as a possible D gene (6 bases). The germline CDR1 and CDR2 sequences are MGHRA and YSYEKL. The CDR3 spans 18 residues. Trimming pared 3 bases from V and 1 base from J, leaving 20 bases between. CDR3: CASSQGGWAGEGTDTQYF. The CDR3, as DNA: TGCGCCAGCAGCCAGGGGGGTTGGGCGGGTGAAGGCACAGATACGCAGTATTTT.